This is a list of T cell receptor beta chains from one sample in a study of blood T cell repertoires in COVID-19. Libraries were prepared by immunoSEQ multiplex PCR; TCRdb keeps only in-frame clonotypes and omits some of them. Among around 88,000 clones listed, more than 65% were seen once. The specimen sequenced was peripheral blood. These receptors all come from a man aged 55 to 69 with acute or convalescent COVID-19. The CDR3 runs from the conserved cysteine through the conserved F or W.

v_call: TRBV27
j_call: TRBJ2-1
cdr3_aa: CASSSWTGENEQFF

v_call: TRBV4-1
j_call: TRBJ1-5
cdr3_aa: CASSQFSWELSGNQPQHF

v_call: TRBV5-1
j_call: TRBJ1-6
cdr3_aa: CASRPRDNPFADSPLHF

v_call: TRBV7-9
j_call: TRBJ2-4
cdr3_aa: CASTRGVTDIQYF

v_call: TRBV4-3
j_call: TRBJ1-1
cdr3_aa: CASSQESYGTEAFF

v_call: TRBV5-1
j_call: TRBJ2-5
cdr3_aa: CASSFRTGGQETQYF

v_call: TRBV5-6
j_call: TRBJ2-3
cdr3_aa: CASSPEVTSYTDTQYF

v_call: TRBV28
j_call: TRBJ2-7
cdr3_aa: CASQRQGAEQYF

v_call: TRBV6-5
j_call: TRBJ2-7
cdr3_aa: CASSPPERAPYEQYF

v_call: TRBV19
j_call: TRBJ1-2
cdr3_aa: CASSIGGDYGYTF

v_call: TRBV18
j_call: TRBJ2-7
cdr3_aa: CASSQSAGAPYEQYF

v_call: TRBV19
j_call: TRBJ2-5
cdr3_aa: CASNSPRAGLARETQYF

v_call: TRBV29-1
j_call: TRBJ1-1
cdr3_aa: CSVELLRTVEAFF

v_call: TRBV14
j_call: TRBJ1-1
cdr3_aa: CASSRSVGRGVTEAFF

v_call: TRBV27
j_call: TRBJ2-7
cdr3_aa: CASSLLSGDYEQYF

v_call: TRBV27
j_call: TRBJ1-1
cdr3_aa: CASSFSQGAGSTEAFF

v_call: TRBV10-3
j_call: TRBJ2-7
cdr3_aa: CAISDRAGGLNEQYF

v_call: TRBV6-4
j_call: TRBJ2-1
cdr3_aa: CASSETSVINEQFF

v_call: TRBV5-1
j_call: TRBJ1-4
cdr3_aa: CASSLDYANEKLFF

v_call: TRBV9
j_call: TRBJ2-1
cdr3_aa: CASSVVDRNEQFF

v_call: TRBV6-2/TRBV6-3
j_call: TRBJ2-3
cdr3_aa: CASSRTGGSTDTQYF

v_call: TRBV3-1/TRBV3-2
j_call: TRBJ2-1
cdr3_aa: CASSQAREGNEQFF

v_call: TRBV5-4
j_call: TRBJ2-7
cdr3_aa: CASSSADSYEQYF

v_call: TRBV7-2
j_call: TRBJ1-6
cdr3_aa: CASSLRGDSPLHF

v_call: TRBV6-6
j_call: TRBJ1-6
cdr3_aa: CASLQGSTNSPLHF

v_call: TRBV4-3
j_call: TRBJ1-2
cdr3_aa: CASSQESAGGNYGYTF

v_call: TRBV7-6
j_call: TRBJ2-5
cdr3_aa: CASSLGGPDPRETQYF

v_call: TRBV11-2
j_call: TRBJ1-1
cdr3_aa: CASSFVGAAFF

v_call: TRBV4-3
j_call: TRBJ2-5
cdr3_aa: CASSQGVAAQETQYF

v_call: TRBV30
j_call: TRBJ1-2
cdr3_aa: CAWSVNRGQWGYTF

v_call: TRBV10-2
j_call: TRBJ2-3
cdr3_aa: CASTPLAETSTDTQYF

v_call: TRBV7-7
j_call: TRBJ2-3
cdr3_aa: CASSLGGRTTDTQYF

v_call: TRBV7-9
j_call: TRBJ1-5
cdr3_aa: CATDGTVNQPQHF

v_call: TRBV10-3
j_call: TRBJ2-3
cdr3_aa: CAISEVFAGAPGDTQYF

v_call: TRBV7-9
j_call: TRBJ1-5
cdr3_aa: CASSARWESNQPQHF

v_call: TRBV3-1/TRBV3-2
j_call: TRBJ2-2
cdr3_aa: CASSQDVRFSNTGELFF